This T cell receptor (beta chain) was sequenced for a study of identifying expanded T cells in peripheral blood. Generated by immunoSEQ multiplex PCR, the TCRdb table keeps only in-frame clones and is missing some. This table has 95,000 to 150,000 clones, roughly 82% appearing once. The CDR3 contains 16 residues. V was pared by 3 bases and J by 7 bases, with 18 bases between. Looked up from germline, CDR1 is MGHRA and CDR2 is YSYEKL. Regarding this clone: Antigen specificity is unknown.

Overall study findings and caveats: Clone count variance between roughly two-week samples rose with total template count. Over about two and four weeks, about 15 and 19 clones changed, versus around 1.2 between replicates.

V and J are TRBV4-1 and TRBJ1-4, with a tentative D call TRBD1 (5 bases). This receptor was obtained from a person aged 18 to 75 in good health. The sequencing sample was made of blood. CDR3 sequence reads: CASSHPMRGVSEKLFF. Here the CDR3 DNA reads TGCGCCAGCAGCCACCCCATGAGAGGGGTTAGTGAAAAACTGTTTTTT.